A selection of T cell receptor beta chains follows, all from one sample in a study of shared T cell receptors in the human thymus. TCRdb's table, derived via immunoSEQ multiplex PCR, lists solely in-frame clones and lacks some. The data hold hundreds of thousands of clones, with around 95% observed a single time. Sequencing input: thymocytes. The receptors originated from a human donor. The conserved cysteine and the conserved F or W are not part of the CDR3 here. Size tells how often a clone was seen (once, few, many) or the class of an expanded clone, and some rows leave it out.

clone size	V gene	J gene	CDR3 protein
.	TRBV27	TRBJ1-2	ASSFRDRDYGYT
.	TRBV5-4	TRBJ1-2	ASSLFLAGDGYT
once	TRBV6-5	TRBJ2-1	ASSYSAGSTYNEQF
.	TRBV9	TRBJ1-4	ASSVGGPGEKLF
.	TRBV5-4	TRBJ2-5	ASSLPQLRSREGHRETQY
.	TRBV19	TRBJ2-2	ASSIPASPAGELF
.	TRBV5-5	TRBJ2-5	ASSLGQQETQY
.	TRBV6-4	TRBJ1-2	ASSDSRYGDNYGYT
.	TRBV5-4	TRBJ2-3	ASSLEGAGTTSTDTQY
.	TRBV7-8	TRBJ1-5	ASRGASGNQPQH
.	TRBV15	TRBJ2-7	ATVREASGRIGEQY
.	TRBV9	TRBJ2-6	ASSALRNRAGANVLT
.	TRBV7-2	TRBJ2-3	ASSLRDTQY
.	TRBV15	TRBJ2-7	ATSTSGTSGRVSYEQY
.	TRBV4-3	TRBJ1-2	ASRNGGRKDYGYT
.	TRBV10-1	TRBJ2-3	ASSESRATRGDTQY
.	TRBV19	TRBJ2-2	ASTPGGNVGGELF
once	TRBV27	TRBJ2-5	ASSHKETQY
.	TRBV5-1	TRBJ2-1	ASSLEGLAGAFYNEQF
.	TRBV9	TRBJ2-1	ASSSPTSGSREQF
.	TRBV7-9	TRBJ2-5	ASSSETQY
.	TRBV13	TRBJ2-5	ASSLALETQY
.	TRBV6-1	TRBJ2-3	ASSEWVEFTDTQY
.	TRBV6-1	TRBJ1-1	ASSAGGNTEAF
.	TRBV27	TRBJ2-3	ASSLLRDRGTDTQY
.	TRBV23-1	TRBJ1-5	ASSQSVGTANQPQH
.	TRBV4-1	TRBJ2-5	ASSPWPKETQY
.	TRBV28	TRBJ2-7	ASSLKSSPGNEQY
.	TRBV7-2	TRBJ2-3	ASSLVGNGLATDTQY
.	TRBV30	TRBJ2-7	AWSVIEGQGTYEQY
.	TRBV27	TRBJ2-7	ASGGQGSYEQY
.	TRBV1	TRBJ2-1	TSSQDSTSGTPYNEQF
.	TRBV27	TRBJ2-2	ASSSRNTGELF
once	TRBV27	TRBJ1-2	ASSSIPGQGGYT
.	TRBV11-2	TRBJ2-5	ASSLALAGTQETQY
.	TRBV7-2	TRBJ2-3	ASSFGGPTDTQY
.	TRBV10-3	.	ATWGGAERTSGSSYEQY
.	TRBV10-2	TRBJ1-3	ASRGQGPGNTIY
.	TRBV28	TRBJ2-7	ASRDPALAGGAYEQY
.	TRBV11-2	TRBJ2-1	ASSSSAWGEQF
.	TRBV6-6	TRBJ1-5	ASSPRSRDGNQPQH
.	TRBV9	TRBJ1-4	ASSVEDRANNEKLF
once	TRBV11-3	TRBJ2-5	ASSYPGTYLGETQY
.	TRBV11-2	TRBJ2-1	ASSSGTSGYNEQF
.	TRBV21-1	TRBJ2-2	ASSKKGKGGIKAGELF
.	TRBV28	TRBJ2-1	ASSTNDGQGPGLAVTSSYNEQF
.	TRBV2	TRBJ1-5	ASRSIGTGDQPQH
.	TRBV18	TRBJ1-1	ASSPREPTEAF